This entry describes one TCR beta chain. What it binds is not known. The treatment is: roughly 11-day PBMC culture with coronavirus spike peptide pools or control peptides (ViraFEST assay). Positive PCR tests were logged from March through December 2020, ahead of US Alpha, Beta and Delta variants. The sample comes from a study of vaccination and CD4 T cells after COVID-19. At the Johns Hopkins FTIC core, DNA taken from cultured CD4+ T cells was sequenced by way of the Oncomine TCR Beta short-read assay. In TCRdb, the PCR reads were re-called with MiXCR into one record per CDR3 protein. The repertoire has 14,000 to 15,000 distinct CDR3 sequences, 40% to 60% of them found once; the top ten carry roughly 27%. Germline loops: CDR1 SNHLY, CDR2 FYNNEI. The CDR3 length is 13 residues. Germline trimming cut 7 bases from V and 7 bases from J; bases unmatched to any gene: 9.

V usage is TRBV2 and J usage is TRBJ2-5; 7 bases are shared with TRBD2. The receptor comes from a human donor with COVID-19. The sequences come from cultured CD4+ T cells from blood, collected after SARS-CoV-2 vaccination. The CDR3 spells CASMASGAGTQYF. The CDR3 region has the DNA TGTGCCAGCATGGCTAGCGGAGCAGGGACCCAGTACTTC.